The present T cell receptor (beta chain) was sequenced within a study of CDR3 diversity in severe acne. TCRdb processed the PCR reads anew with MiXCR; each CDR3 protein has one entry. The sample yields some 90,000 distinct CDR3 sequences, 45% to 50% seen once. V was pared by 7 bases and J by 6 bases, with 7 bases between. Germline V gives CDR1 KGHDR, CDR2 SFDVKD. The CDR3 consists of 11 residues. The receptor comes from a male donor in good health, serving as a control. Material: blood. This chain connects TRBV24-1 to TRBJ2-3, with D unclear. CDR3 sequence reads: CATSRTDTQYF. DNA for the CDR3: TGTGCCACCAGCCGTACGGATACGCAGTATTTT.